Given below is one T cell receptor (beta chain) in context. The target of this receptor is not known. Per-base qualities were not stored, and no clone one base away is much larger. The data stem from a study of patients and donors after allogeneic stem cell transplantation (dated by TCRdb to the early 2020s). V loses 4 bases of germline sequence and J loses 3 bases, and the interval between the two ends is 11 bases. From its cysteine to its phenylalanine, the CDR3 spans 14 amino acids. CDR3 DNA only is kept here, 42 bases in frame from base 1. CDR1 and CDR2 were assigned from the germline V gene as SGHTA and FQGNSA. Libraries were constructed by RT-PCR. The sequencer was a NextSeq 550. TCRdb reanalyzed the raw reads on its own, using fastp at Q25 for trimming and MiXCR for clone calling, and kept in-frame beta chains. Each CDR3 protein gets just one entry, which takes the most common genes and DNA from the rows behind it. In this sample the table shows 150,000 to 200,000 distinct CDR3 sequences, approximately 30% of which occur a single time. The ten largest clones represent roughly 3% of the sample.

The TCR comes from a human donor who was either an allogeneic HSCT recipient or a stem cell or donor lymphocyte infusion donor (not recorded which). It is not recorded whose cells these are; they may come from a transplant donor. The V gene is TRBV7-2 and the J gene is TRBJ2-3; a tentative D call is TRBD2 (5 bases match). The sequenced sample was blood, either unsorted or a sorted T cell fraction (not recorded which). The DNA sequence follows: TGTGCCAGCAGCTCGACCCCGGGGACAGATACGCAGTATTTT. Its product reads: CASSSTPGTDTQYF.